This TCR beta chain was sequenced during a study of cytomegalovirus exposure and HLA in healthy donors. For this clone: Its matching antigen is unknown.

The PCR employed 60 Vbeta primers together with 13 Jbeta primers. Generated by immunoSEQ multiplex PCR, the TCRdb table keeps only in-frame clones and is missing some. The sample contains about 150,000 clones, 55% to 80% of which appear only once. Whole-study results and caveats: The study put 150 or so TCR beta chains on its list as cytomegalovirus-associated.

This sequence was found in a woman aged 55-69 years in good health and CMV-seropositive. The material sequenced was PBMCs.

CDR3 protein: CASSLVNIQGDTQYF. The CDR3 coding sequence is TGTGCCAGCAGCTTAGTTAACATACAGGGAGATACGCAGTATTTT. V is TRBV11-2 and J is TRBJ2-3; TRBD1 is a possible D gene (6 bases). This CDR3 comprises 15 residues. Looked up from germline, CDR1 is SGHAT and CDR2 is FQNNGV. The germline V and J ends were trimmed by 1 base and 5 bases, with 13 bases remaining between them.